The 30 T cell receptor beta chains below were found in one sample sequenced in a study of metastatic and nonmetastatic thyroid tumors. All patients were treatment-naive before thyroid surgery. TCRdb recomputed clones from the PCR reads via MiXCR. The sample consists of 15,000 to 20,000 clones, 23% of them appearing once. The sample was adjacent normal tissue. These receptors originate from a female donor with papillary thyroid cancer or a benign thyroid nodule (not recorded which). Some clones in this sample may be carry-over from other donors' samples.

This clone showed up just a few times. Other DNA sequences in the same sample also yield this CDR3. V and J are TRBV20-1 and TRBJ2-7; 12 nucleotides agree with TRBD2. V lost 5 bases to trimming and J lost 6 bases; unmatched junction nucleotides: 5. This CDR3 contains 13 residues. The germline V gene encodes CDR1 DFQATT and CDR2 SNEGSKA (reference sequence). CDR3 loop: CSADMTSGSEQYF. The CDR3 region has the DNA TGCAGTGCTGACATGACTAGCGGGAGCGAGCAGTACTTC.

This clone was counted many times. The same CDR3 arises from other DNA sequences in this sample as well. V usage is TRBV11-2 and J usage is TRBJ2-5; 9 nucleotides agree with TRBD1. CDR3 size: 15 residues. CDR1 is SGHAT, CDR2 FQNNGV, per germline. The J segment lost 5 bases and the V segment lost 4 bases, leaving 8 bases of the junction unmatched. The CDR3 is CASSWGDRAAETQYF. The CDR3 coding sequence is TGTGCCAGCAGCTGGGGGGACAGGGCTGCGGAGACCCAGTACTTC.

The rearrangement links TRBV20-1 to TRBJ1-1; no reliable D call. V was trimmed by 3 bases and J by 5 bases, leaving 25 bases between them. The CDR3 spans 17 residues. Germline V gene sequence: CDR1 DFQATT, CDR2 SNEGSKA (reference sequence). The DNA for the CDR3 is TGCAGTGCTAGGGATCTTTTCGGGCCGACCTACCAGACTGAAGCTTTCTTT. Encoded protein: CSARDLFGPTYQTEAFF.

This clone was observed at least ten times. This chain links TRBV3-1 with TRBJ2-1; no reliable D call. Germline V gives CDR1 LGHDT, CDR2 YNNKEL (reference sequence). The CDR3 extends over 11 amino acids. The V gene lost 2 bases and the J gene lost 10 bases, with 6 bases spanning the gap. The CDR3 reads CASSQSLEQFF. The CDR3 region has the DNA TGTGCCAGCAGCCAATCTCTCGAGCAGTTCTTC.

The J gene is TRBJ2-3, the V gene TRBV4-1; no definite D call. In germline, CDR1 is MGHRA, CDR2 YSYEKL. Trimming cost V 4 bases and J 6 bases, with 11 bases left between them. The length of the CDR3 is 13 residues. The CDR3 DNA is TGCGCCAGCAGCCGTTTACAGTTGGATACGCAGTATTTT. The encoded protein is CASSRLQLDTQYF.

This clone was found many times. This sample also contains other DNA sequences that code for the same CDR3. V usage is TRBV12-3 or TRBV12-4 and J usage is TRBJ2-3, with a possible D match to TRBD2 (6 bases). The V end lost 6 bases, the J end lost 0 bases, and 19 bases lay between the germline ends. CDR3 length: 17 residues. The CDR3 bases are TGTGCCAGCAGCCTGGGCGGGGCAGGAACTAGCACAGATACGCAGTATTTT. As protein: CASSLGGAGTSTDTQYF.

The genes are TRBV20-1 and TRBJ2-1; 10 bases align to TRBD2. CDR3 length: 14 residues. The V gene end was trimmed by 5 bases and the J gene end by 6 bases; junction bases not matched to a gene: 7. CDR1 and CDR2 (germline): DFQATT, SNEGSKA (reference sequence). The DNA for the CDR3 is TGCAGTGCTGGGGGGCTAGCGGGAGTCAATGAGCAGTTCTTC. This gives the protein CSAGGLAGVNEQFF.

Details on this clone: Other DNA sequences in the same sample also yield this CDR3. The genes are TRBV13 and TRBJ2-1, with TRBD2 matching over 8 bases. The CDR3 consists of 15 residues. Germline lookup yields CDR1 PRHDT and CDR2 FYEKMQ (reference sequence). J was trimmed by 13 bases and V by 5 bases; bases with no gene match: 16. The CDR3 sequence: CASSPREGVVKGQFF. For the CDR3, the DNA is TGTGCCAGCAGCCCACGGGAGGGTGTAGTAAAAGGTCAGTTCTTC.

The genes are TRBV20-1 and TRBJ2-7; possibly TRBD2 for D (6 bases). Germline-derived CDR1 and CDR2 are DFQATT and SNEGSKA (reference sequence). The CDR3 sequence is 14 residues long. Trimming took off 4 bases at V and 3 bases at J, with 16 bases between the two ends. The DNA for the CDR3 is TGCAGTGCTACTCCGCTAGCGAGGGGCTACGAGCAGTACTTC. It codes for CSATPLARGYEQYF.

V and J are TRBV27 and TRBJ1-1; TRBD1 matches at 8 bases. J gave up 1 base and V 6 bases, and 10 bases lay outside the gene matches. The CDR3 sequence is 16 residues long. Germline V gene lookup returns CDR1 MNHEY and CDR2 SMNVEV (reference sequence). In DNA, the CDR3 is TGTGCCAGCAGCCAATTCCAGGGGGCGTCGAACACTGAAGCTTTCTTT. This codes for CASSQFQGASNTEAFF.

The CDR3 loop reads CASSPVASGGRGTDTQYF. The CDR3, as DNA: TGTGCCAGCTCCCCTGTGGCTAGCGGGGGCCGGGGCACAGATACGCAGTATTTT. This sequence joins TRBV18 and TRBJ2-3; 10 positions match TRBD2. Germline loops: CDR1 KGHSH, CDR2 LQKENI. This CDR3 is built from 18 residues. V shed 6 bases and J 1 base; nucleotides not matched to a gene: 13.

Ten or more counts support this clone. This chain connects TRBV7-2 to TRBJ2-7, with D possibly being TRBD1 (6 bases). The CDR3 extends over 15 amino acids. Germline lookup yields CDR1 SGHTA and CDR2 FQGNSA. V gave up 1 base and J gave up 1 base, with 11 bases separating them. The CDR3 region has the DNA TGTGCCAGCAGCTTAGAACAGGGAAGGTCCTACGAGCAGTACTTC. It is translated as CASSLEQGRSYEQYF.

A note on this clone: One end of the junction is discordant with germline, which a read error may explain. This chain links TRBV11-2 with TRBJ2-7; TRBD2 agrees at 8 bases. Germline-derived CDR1 and CDR2 are SGHAT and FQNNGV. The CDR3 runs 16 residues. In DNA, the CDR3 is TGTGTCAGCAGCCGTATCATGACTAGCGCGCCTGGCGAGCAGTACTTC. It is translated as CVSSRIMTSAPGEQYF.

In this sample, this clone turned up many times. Because the CDR3 is missing its conserved closing phenylalanine or tryptophan, this is likely a read error. This chain links TRBV12-3 or TRBV12-4 with TRBJ1-1; D gene ambiguous. Trimming cost V 6 bases and J 1 base, with 6 bases left between them. The CDR3 consists of 12 residues. The CDR3 spells CASREKNTEAFV. In nucleotides, the CDR3 is TGTGCCAGCAGGGAAAAGAACACTGAAGCTTTCGTT.

In its sample, this clone was seen many times. This rearrangement joins TRBV9 to TRBJ2-1; 7 positions match TRBD2. The CDR3 is 17 residues long. Trimming at V came to 3 bases and at J to 0 bases, leaving 9 bases not matched to a gene. Germline CDR1 is SGDLS and CDR2 is YYNGEE. CDR3 residues: CASSGPTRESSYNEQFF. CDR3 nucleotide sequence: TGTGCCAGCAGCGGTCCGACGCGGGAGAGCTCCTACAATGAGCAGTTCTTC.

This clone has ten or more counts. The chain recombines TRBV7-8 with TRBJ2-3, with D perhaps matching TRBD2 (5 bases). CDR3 size: 14 residues. Germline V gene sequence: CDR1 SGHVS, CDR2 FQNEAQ. Between the trimmed V and J ends, which lost 1 base and 3 bases, there was a span of 8 bases. Here the CDR3 DNA reads TGTGCCAGCAGCTTAGGTTGGGAGACAGATACGCAGTATTTT. Translation: CASSLGWETDTQYF.

This clone was recorded many times. A much larger clonotype is one base distant, so this may be a read error. This sequence joins TRBV20-1 and TRBJ2-5; TRBD2 matches at 13 bases. CDR3 length equals 17 residues. Per germline, CDR1 DFQATT and CDR2 SNEGSKA (reference sequence). This CDR3 reads CSASRTSGRSWQEAQYF. For the CDR3, the DNA is TGCAGTGCTAGCCGGACTAGCGGGAGAAGTTGGCAAGAGGCCCAGTACTTC.

This clone was observed many times. This chain joins TRBV11-3 and TRBJ2-3; 11 bases are a match to TRBD2. CDR3 length: 16 amino acids. Germline values: CDR1 SGHNT, CDR2 YENEEA. V lost 5 bases to trimming and J lost 1 base; unmatched junction nucleotides: 5. As DNA, the CDR3 is TGTGCCAGCAGCCCACTAGCGGGAGTTGGCACAGATACGCAGTATTTT. Amino acids: CASSPLAGVGTDTQYF.

The gene calls are TRBV5-5 and TRBJ2-7; 9 nucleotides match TRBD1. The trim removed 6 bases at V and 1 base at J, leaving 5 bases unmatched. The germline V gene encodes CDR1 SGHKS and CDR2 YYEKEE (reference sequence). The CDR3 has 14 amino acids. The DNA of the CDR3 is TGTGCCAGCATACCGGGACAGGGATCCTACGAGCAGTACTTC. Translated, it gives CASIPGQGSYEQYF.

This clone was picked up a small number of times. The V call is TRBV7-9, the J call TRBJ2-7, with no clear D. CDR1 is SEHNR and CDR2 is FQNEAQ in the germline V gene (reference sequence). Trimming shortened V by 1 base and J by 3 bases, and 7 bases separated the two germline ends. The CDR3 contains 13 residues. The CDR3 region has the DNA TGTGCCAGCAGCTTAGACCCCGGCTACGAGCAGTACTTC. Encoded protein: CASSLDPGYEQYF.

The chain is built from TRBV5-1 and TRBJ1-1; D remains unclear. The CDR3 loop spans 14 amino acids. V lost 0 bases and J lost 3, with 9 bases in between. Looked up from germline, CDR1 is SGHRS and CDR2 is YFSETQ. The CDR3: CASSLGDTYTEAFF. The CDR3 DNA follows: TGCGCCAGCAGCTTGGGAGACACGTACACTGAAGCTTTCTTT.

This clone was detected ten times or more. The J gene is TRBJ1-5, the V gene TRBV5-4; the D gene is possibly TRBD1 (5 bases). V was cut by 0 bases and J by 7 bases, with 17 bases left in between. Germline CDR1 is SGHNT and CDR2 is YYREEE (reference sequence). This CDR3 is built from 16 residues. CDR3 sequence: CASSLDGRWGDQPQHF. The CDR3 DNA sequence: TGTGCCAGCAGCTTGGACGGTCGGTGGGGGGACCAGCCCCAGCATTTT. Filled out from reference TRBV5-4 and TRBJ1-5, the complete variable domain reads ETGVTQSPTHLIKTRGQQVTLRCSSQSGHNTVSWYQQALGQGPQFIFQYYREEENGRGNFPPRFSGLQFPNYSSELNVNALELDDSALYLCASSLDGRWGDQPQHFGDGTRLSIL.

This clone was detected many times. This chain links TRBV7-2 with TRBJ2-1; perhaps TRBD2 as D (6 bases). The CDR3 sequence is 14 residues long. Germline-derived CDR1 and CDR2 are SGHTA and FQGNSA. V lost 2 bases and J lost 1, with 6 bases in between. The CDR3 is CASSLLASYNEQFF. The CDR3 bases are TGTGCCAGCAGCTTACTAGCGTCCTACAATGAGCAGTTCTTC.

The rearrangement uses TRBV5-1 and TRBJ1-5, with 12 bases matching TRBD1. CDR3 size: 15 residues. Germline V CDR1 and CDR2: SGHRS, YFSETQ. Unmatched junction bases numbered 6, after V lost 5 bases and J lost 6 bases. The chain's CDR3 is CASSPGQGAGQPQHF. CDR3 DNA: TGCGCCAGCAGTCCGGGACAGGGGGCCGGTCAGCCCCAGCATTTT.

This clone was recorded a few times. A much larger clone differs by one base, so this may be a read error. The chain employs TRBV6-6 and TRBJ2-3, with D possibly TRBD1 on 5 matching bases. The CDR3 loop spans 15 amino acids. The germline CDR1 and CDR2 sequences are MNHNY and SVGAGI (reference sequence). Trimming shortened V by 2 bases and J by 4 bases, and 13 bases separated the two germline ends. The CDR3 region is CASSYGAVGPDTQYF. CDR3 sequence (DNA): TGTGCCAGCAGTTACGGGGCGGTAGGGCCAGATACGCAGTATTTT.

This clone was recorded many times. This chain joins TRBV28 and TRBJ2-1, with 13 bases fitting TRBD2. Looked up from germline, CDR1 is MDHEN and CDR2 is SYDVKM. The V and J ends lost 8 bases and 7 bases, in that order; junction bases with no gene match: 11. This CDR3 is built from 16 residues. In DNA, the CDR3 is TGTGCCAGCGGCCCAAGAGGACTAGCGGGAGAAAATGAGCAGTTCTTC. Its translation: CASGPRGLAGENEQFF.

In its sample, this clone was seen many times. The V gene is TRBV6-1, the J gene TRBJ1-1, with D unclear. V was pared by 5 bases and J by 5 bases, with 21 bases between. CDR1 and CDR2 from the germline V gene are MNHNS and SASEGT. This CDR3 has 16 residues. The CDR3: CASSLSLGYKETEAFF. In DNA, the CDR3 is TGTGCCAGCAGTCTCTCTTTAGGTTACAAGGAGACTGAAGCTTTCTTT.

A note on this clone: The junction does not match germline at one end; this may be a read error. The V and J genes are TRBV6-1 and TRBJ1-5; D ambiguous. The CDR3 has 11 residues. Germline V lookup: CDR1 MNHNS, CDR2 SASEGT. The chain's CDR3 is CASSSCQSQHF. For the CDR3, the DNA is TGTGCCAGCAGCTCCTGTCAGTCCCAGCATTTT.

The chain employs TRBV9 and TRBJ2-3; weak D call: TRBD1 (5 bases). CDR3 length: 18 amino acids. The germline gives CDR1 SGDLS, CDR2 YYNGEE. V lost 4 bases and J lost 2, with 23 bases in between. CDR3 nucleotide sequence: TGTGCCAGCAGCTTTACAGGTGCTGTGGCGGTACCCACAGATACGCAGTATTTT. It is translated as CASSFTGAVAVPTDTQYF. The full variable domain, in which reference TRBV9 and TRBJ2-3 provide the parts outside the CDR3, is DSGVTQTPKHLITATGQRVTLRCSPRSGDLSVYWYQQSLDQGLQFLIQYYNGEERAKGNILERFSAQQFPDLHSELNLSSLELGDSALYFCASSFTGAVAVPTDTQYFGPGTRLTVL.

This clone is medium-sized (0.01 to 0.1%). The rearrangement uses TRBV6-1 and TRBJ2-1, with 14 bases lining up with TRBD2. Trimming cost V 6 bases and J 7 bases; bases outside gene matches: 5. The germline V gene encodes CDR1 MNHNS and CDR2 SASEGT. CDR3 length equals 15 residues. The CDR3 reads CASSLTSGRGNEQFF. Here the CDR3 DNA reads TGTGCCAGCAGCCTGACTAGCGGGAGGGGGAATGAGCAGTTCTTC.